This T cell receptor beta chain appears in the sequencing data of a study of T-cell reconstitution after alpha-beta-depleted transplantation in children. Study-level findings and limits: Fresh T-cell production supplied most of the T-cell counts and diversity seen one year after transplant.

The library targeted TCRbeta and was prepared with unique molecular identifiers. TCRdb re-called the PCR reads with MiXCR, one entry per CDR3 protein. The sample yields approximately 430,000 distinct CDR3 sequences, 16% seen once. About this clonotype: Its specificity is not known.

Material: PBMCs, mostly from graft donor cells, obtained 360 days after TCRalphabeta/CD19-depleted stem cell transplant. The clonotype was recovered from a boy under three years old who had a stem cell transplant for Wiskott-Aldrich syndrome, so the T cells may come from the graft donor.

CDR3 sequence: CSASGVKNIQYF. The CDR3, as DNA: TGCAGTGCTAGCGGGGTAAAAAACATTCAGTACTTC. V gene TRBV20-1 combines with J gene TRBJ2-4; D perhaps matches TRBD2 (5 bases). V gave up 3 bases and J gave up 4 bases, with 7 bases separating them. In germline, CDR1 is DFQATT, CDR2 SNEGSKA (reference sequence). The CDR3 totals 12 residues.